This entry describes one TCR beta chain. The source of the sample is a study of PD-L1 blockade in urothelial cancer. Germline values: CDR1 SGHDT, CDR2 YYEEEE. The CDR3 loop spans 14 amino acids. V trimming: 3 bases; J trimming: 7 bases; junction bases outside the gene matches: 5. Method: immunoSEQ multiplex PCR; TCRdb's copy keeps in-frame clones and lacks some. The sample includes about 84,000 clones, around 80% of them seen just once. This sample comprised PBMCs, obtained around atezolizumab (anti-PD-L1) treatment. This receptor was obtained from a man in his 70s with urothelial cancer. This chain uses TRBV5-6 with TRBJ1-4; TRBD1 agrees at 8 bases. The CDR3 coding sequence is TGTGCCAGCAGCTGGACAGGGCAGATTGAAAAACTGTTTTTT. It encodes CASSWTGQIEKLFF.